The 30 T cell receptor beta chains below come from one sample, sequenced in a study of T-cell memory formation after mild COVID-19. TCRdb reanalysed the 5' RACE reads using MiXCR and keeps one entry per CDR3 protein. The sample holds roughly 120,000 distinct CDR3 sequences, roughly 15% seen once. Sequenced sample: PBMCs or a T cell subset sorted from them (not recorded which). The receptor set was obtained from an adult woman who had mild COVID-19 (a few samples of this study predate the infection). Cell type and time point are not known.

The J gene is TRBJ2-7, the V gene TRBV5-1; D may be TRBD1 (6 bases). The CDR3 sequence is 16 residues long. Deletions cut 4 bases from V and 0 bases from J, with 17 bases between. Germline V gene data show CDR1 as SGHRS and CDR2 as YFSETQ. This CDR3 is CASSPTPGVSSYEQYF. CDR3 nucleotides: TGCGCCAGCAGCCCTACCCCAGGGGTGAGCTCCTACGAGCAGTACTTC.

The rearrangement uses TRBV7-2 and TRBJ1-6; 7 bases agree with TRBD1. J was trimmed by 0 bases and V by 4 bases; bases with no gene match: 6. CDR1 SGHTA and CDR2 FQGNSA come from the germline V gene. This CDR3 has 17 residues. The CDR3 spells CASSSTGLASYNSPLHF. In DNA form, the CDR3 reads TGTGCCAGCAGCTCGACAGGGTTGGCCTCCTATAATTCACCCCTCCACTTT.

This clonotype was seen a handful of times. The J gene is TRBJ1-2, the V gene TRBV5-1, with D maybe TRBD1 (6 bases). The V end was cut by 4 bases, the J end by 3 bases, with 16 bases between. The germline V gene has CDR1 SGHRS and CDR2 YFSETQ. There are 15 residues in the CDR3. CDR3 sequence (DNA): TGCGCCAGCAGCCGGACAGTCCTTGGGGACTATGGCTACACCTTC. It encodes CASSRTVLGDYGYTF.

This clonotype has more than one count but fewer than ten. This chain uses TRBV12-3 or TRBV12-4 with TRBJ2-1; possibly TRBD2 for D (6 bases). The V and J ends lost 0 bases and 0 bases respectively, with 9 bases between them. The CDR3 consists of 16 residues. CDR3 amino acids: CASSLAGLHSYNEQFF. DNA of the CDR3: TGTGCCAGCAGTTTAGCGGGACTCCACTCCTACAATGAGCAGTTCTTC.

The CDR3 region is CASSRSDGAFNYGYTF. The CDR3 nucleotides are TGTGCCAGCAGTAGATCCGACGGCGCTTTTAACTATGGCTACACCTTC. The chain has TRBV12-3 or TRBV12-4 and TRBJ1-2; D is ambiguous. Deletions cut 5 bases from V and 1 base from J, with 17 bases between. CDR3 size: 16 residues.

In this sample, this clonotype turned up a few times. This sequence joins TRBV11-2 and TRBJ2-5; 9 bases are a match to TRBD1. J was trimmed by 1 base and V by 3 bases; bases with no gene match: 9. Germline V CDR1 and CDR2: SGHAT, FQNNGV. The CDR3 has 17 amino acids. The CDR3 protein is CASSFVGQGRVQETQYF. CDR3 nucleotides: TGTGCCAGCAGCTTCGTCGGACAGGGGAGGGTCCAAGAGACCCAGTACTTC.

The V call is TRBV5-1, the J call TRBJ2-3; D call uncertain. The CDR3 spans 12 residues. CDR1 is SGHRS, CDR2 YFSETQ, per germline. Trimming removed 0 bases from V and 6 bases from J, with 5 bases in between. The CDR3 protein is CASSLEVDTQYF. DNA for the CDR3: TGCGCCAGCAGCTTGGAAGTGGATACGCAGTATTTT.

This clonotype was seen a few times. This chain uses TRBV29-1 with TRBJ2-7; 7 bases match TRBD2. The germline V gene has CDR1 SQVTM and CDR2 ANQGSEA. V was pared by 6 bases and J by 2 bases, with 10 bases of the junction left unmatched. The CDR3 is 14 residues long. Here the CDR3 reads CSVPGASGAYEQYF. CDR3 bases: TGCAGCGTCCCGGGCGCTAGCGGTGCCTACGAGCAGTACTTC.

This clonotype was detected a few times. The chain combines TRBV5-1 with TRBJ2-3; no reliable D call. Trimming cost V 0 bases and J 11 bases, with 7 bases left between them. This CDR3 has 11 amino acids. Germline values: CDR1 SGHRS, CDR2 YFSETQ. CDR3 DNA sequence: TGCGCCAGCAGCTTGGGACGTGTGCAGTATTTT. It specifies CASSLGRVQYF.

This chain uses TRBV21-1 with TRBJ2-2; TRBD2 reflects the table's D call only, with no check against the DNA. TRBV21-1 is a listed pseudogene. The CDR3 covers 14 residues. CDR3 region: CANERGQNTGELFF. The DNA of the CDR3 is TGTGCCAATGAGCGGGGCCAAAACACCGGGGAGCTGTTTTTT.

This clonotype was seen more than once but under ten times. V and J are TRBV5-4 and TRBJ1-2; D not certain. This CDR3 has 12 residues. Trimming left V 5 bases short and J 8 bases short, with 13 bases between. The germline V gene encodes CDR1 SGHNT and CDR2 YYREEE (reference sequence). The CDR3 sequence is CASSSWEGGYTF. The CDR3 nucleotides are TGTGCCAGCAGTTCCTGGGAGGGCGGCTACACCTTC.

The chain has TRBV5-1 and TRBJ2-1; 8 nucleotides match TRBD2. The junction had 7 bases not matched to a gene; V was cut back by 0 bases and J by 8 bases. Germline V gene data show CDR1 as SGHRS and CDR2 as YFSETQ. The CDR3 spans 15 residues. The CDR3 sequence: CASSLEPSGSDEQFF. The CDR3 nucleotides read TGCGCCAGCAGCTTGGAGCCCAGCGGGAGCGATGAGCAGTTCTTC. Looking up the rest from reference TRBV5-1 and TRBJ2-1 gives the full variable domain: KAGVTQTPRYLIKTRGQQVTLSCSPISGHRSVSWYQQTPGQGLQFLFEYFSETQRNKGNFPGRFSGRQFSNSRSEMNVSTLELGDSALYLCASSLEPSGSDEQFFGPGTRLTVL.

The chain recombines TRBV24-1 with TRBJ2-7; no reliable D call. The CDR3 totals 13 residues. V gave up 5 bases and J gave up 0 bases, with 7 bases separating them. From germline, CDR1 is KGHDR and CDR2 SFDVKD. CDR3 nucleotides: TGTGCCACCAGTGCCCCCACCTCCTACGAGCAGTACTTC. This translates into CATSAPTSYEQYF.

This clonotype was observed many times. The V gene is TRBV7-8, the J gene TRBJ2-1; D remains ambiguous. This CDR3 comprises 11 residues. Per the germline V gene, CDR1 is SGHVS and CDR2 is FQNEAQ. The V end was cut by 4 bases, the J end by 8 bases, with 6 bases between. This CDR3 reads CASSSGDEQFF. CDR3 sequence (DNA): TGTGCCAGCAGCTCAGGAGATGAGCAGTTCTTC.

The chain carries TRBV20-1 and TRBJ2-3; D unresolved. The CDR3 has 16 residues. V was trimmed by 4 bases and J by 2 bases, leaving 19 bases between them. Germline V gives CDR1 DFQATT, CDR2 SNEGSKA (reference sequence). Written as DNA, the CDR3 is TGCAGTGCTACGGCGGACGGCTCAGTCATCACAGATACGCAGTATTTT. This codes for CSATADGSVITDTQYF.

CDR3 amino acids: CATSDFWTSGSNEQFF. The CDR3 bases are TGTGCCACCAGTGATTTTTGGACTAGCGGGAGCAATGAGCAGTTCTTC. J is TRBJ2-1 and V is TRBV24-1; 13 bases align to TRBD2. This CDR3 spans 16 amino acids. The trim removed 1 base at V and 6 bases at J, leaving 2 bases unmatched. CDR1 and CDR2 from the germline V gene are KGHDR and SFDVKD.

The V gene is TRBV21-1, the J gene TRBJ2-2; TRBD2, the table's D call, was not compared with the DNA. TRBV21-1 is annotated as a pseudogene. The CDR3 runs 20 residues. Here the CDR3 DNA reads TGTGCCAGCAGCAAAGCAGCTCTACAGACTAGCGGGAGGGCCGGCGGGGAGCTGTTTTTT. This encodes CASSKAALQTSGRAGGELFF.

This sequence joins TRBV6-1 and TRBJ1-1; D gene uncertain. Germline V CDR1 and CDR2: MNHNS, SASEGT. V lost 3 bases, J lost 11 bases, and 4 bases lay in between. This CDR3 is 9 amino acids long. The CDR3 region has the DNA TGTGCCAGCAGTGACGGGGCTTTCTTT. Protein sequence: CASSDGAFF.

The chain links TRBV7-6 to TRBJ2-1; 10 bases agree with TRBD1. Germline lookup yields CDR1 SGHVS and CDR2 FNYEAQ. This CDR3 spans 15 amino acids. V gave up 5 bases and J gave up 2 bases; unmatched junction bases: 3. CDR3: CASSVGQGAYNEQFF. The CDR3 DNA follows: TGTGCCAGCAGCGTAGGACAGGGGGCCTACAATGAGCAGTTCTTC. The entire variable domain, with the rest obtained from reference TRBV7-6 and TRBJ2-1, is as follows: GAGVSQSPRYKVTKRGQDVALRCDPISGHVSLYWYRQALGQGPEFLTYFNYEAQQDKSGLPNDRFSAERPEGSISTLTIQRTEQRDSAMYRCASSVGQGAYNEQFFGPGTRLTVL.

The chain has TRBV7-2 and TRBJ2-3, with TRBD2 matching 7 bases. Germline CDR1 SGHTA, CDR2 FQGNSA. CDR3 length: 16 residues. J gave up 2 bases and V 1 base, and 6 bases lay outside the gene matches. In DNA form, the CDR3 reads TGTGCCAGCAGCTTAGATGGGGGGGGTTTCACAGATACGCAGTATTTT. Amino acid sequence: CASSLDGGGFTDTQYF.

The chain uses TRBV11-3 and TRBJ2-3; a possible D gene is TRBD2 (5 bases). The V and J ends lost 5 bases and 0 bases respectively, with 18 bases between them. The CDR3 consists of 17 residues. CDR1 is SGHNT, CDR2 YENEEA, per germline. This CDR3 reads CASSVSGPPRSTDTQYF. As DNA, the CDR3 is TGTGCCAGCAGCGTCAGCGGACCGCCCCGGAGCACAGATACGCAGTATTTT.

The chain couples TRBV5-5 to TRBJ2-1; D uncertain. This CDR3 is 14 amino acids long. V was pared by 0 bases and J by 7 bases, with 11 bases between. Germline V gives CDR1 SGHKS, CDR2 YYEKEE (reference sequence). The CDR3, as DNA: TGTGCCAGCAGCTTGGAGAACTACCTAAATGAGCAGTTCTTC. This sequence encodes CASSLENYLNEQFF.

This clonotype has just a few counts. The CDR3 DNA is TGCGCCAGCAGCTTGTCAGGGTTGGTATACGAGCAGTACTTC. Translation gives CASSLSGLVYEQYF. The rearrangement links TRBV5-1 to TRBJ2-7; weak D call: TRBD1 (5 bases). V lost 1 base, J lost 4 bases, and 12 bases lay in between. CDR3 length: 14 residues. Germline-derived CDR1 and CDR2 are SGHRS and YFSETQ.

The chain uses TRBV6-5 and TRBJ2-2, with TRBD2 matching over 11 bases. V shed 5 bases, J shed 5 bases, and the junction held 7 bases outside the gene matches. The CDR3 has 16 residues. Looked up from germline, CDR1 is MNHEY and CDR2 is SVGAGI. In DNA form, the CDR3 reads TGTGCCAGCAGTAACCTAGCGGGGGGCTCGACCGGGGAGCTGTTTTTT. It is translated as CASSNLAGGSTGELFF.

Only a few counts were recorded for this clonotype. V gene TRBV9 combines with J gene TRBJ2-1; 8 positions agree with TRBD2. V dropped 3 bases and J dropped 8; count of bases not matched to a gene: 7. The CDR3 sequence is 14 residues long. Germline V lookup: CDR1 SGDLS, CDR2 YYNGEE. CDR3 coding DNA: TGTGCCAGCAGCGAAAGCGGGAGTCGCGATGAGCAGTTCTTC. This encodes CASSESGSRDEQFF. Variable domain in full (rest from reference TRBV9 and TRBJ2-1): DSGVTQTPKHLITATGQRVTLRCSPRSGDLSVYWYQQSLDQGLQFLIQYYNGEERAKGNILERFSAQQFPDLHSELNLSSLELGDSALYFCASSESGSRDEQFFGPGTRLTVL.

CDR3 loop: CASSFSGGRIYEQYF. CDR3 in DNA: TGTGCCAGCAGCTTTAGCGGGGGGCGAATTTACGAGCAGTACTTC. The chain recombines TRBV5-6 with TRBJ2-7; 10 bases match TRBD2. CDR1 and CDR2 (germline): SGHDT, YYEEEE. V shed 2 bases and J 4 bases; nucleotides not matched to a gene: 6. CDR3 length: 15 residues.

The rearrangement links TRBV5-6 to TRBJ2-1, with 10 bases identical to TRBD1. The ends lost 1 base at V and 6 bases at J; junction bases unmatched: 7. The CDR3 is 16 residues long. Per the germline V gene, CDR1 is SGHDT and CDR2 is YYEEEE. The CDR3 nucleotides read TGTGCCAGCAGCTTGCGGGGGACAGGGGCGTTCAATGAGCAGTTCTTC. Translation gives CASSLRGTGAFNEQFF.

The rearrangement joins TRBV20-1 to TRBJ1-2, with 8 bases aligning to TRBD1. CDR3 length: 11 residues. V was clipped by 6 bases and J by 3 bases; unmatched bases: 0. Per germline, CDR1 DFQATT and CDR2 SNEGSKA (reference sequence). CDR3 DNA sequence: TGCAGTGCGGACAGGGACTATGGCTACACCTTC. Protein sequence: CSADRDYGYTF.

This clonotype was recorded a few times. This chain connects TRBV3-1 to TRBJ2-1; 9 bases align to TRBD2. The trim removed 4 bases at V and 3 bases at J, leaving 10 bases unmatched. CDR3 length: 17 amino acids. Per the germline V gene, CDR1 is LGHDT and CDR2 is YNNKEL (reference sequence). Here the CDR3 reads CASSLLSGGFFYNEQFF. Here the CDR3 DNA reads TGTGCCAGCAGCCTATTAAGCGGGGGGTTTTTCTACAATGAGCAGTTCTTC.

This clonotype was counted ten times or more. V usage is TRBV5-1 and J usage is TRBJ2-5; maybe TRBD1 (6 bases). CDR1 SGHRS and CDR2 YFSETQ come from the germline V gene. The germline V and J ends were trimmed by 0 bases and 4 bases, with 10 bases remaining between them. CDR3 length: 14 amino acids. Written as DNA, the CDR3 is TGCGCCAGCAGCTTGGACAGGGAAGGAGAGACCCAGTACTTC. This translates into CASSLDREGETQYF.